This is a list of T cell receptor beta chains from one sample in a study of T-cell reconstitution after alpha-beta-depleted transplantation in children. TCRdb used MiXCR to reprocess the PCR reads, holding one entry per CDR3 protein. The table has about 420,000 distinct CDR3 sequences, 15% to 20% seen once. The sample here was PBMCs, mostly from graft donor cells, taken 360 days after TCRalphabeta/CD19-depleted stem cell transplant. These receptors all stem from a boy under three years old who had a stem cell transplant for Wiskott-Aldrich syndrome, so the T cells may come from the graft donor. The CDR3 runs from the conserved cysteine through the conserved F or W. Each record gives: D gene, J gene, clone size, V gene, CDR3 protein, CDR3 DNA. A D gene is named only where the DNA matches it firmly. Size tells how often a clone was seen (once, few, many) or the class of an expanded clone, and some rows leave it out.

>-|TRBJ2-2|-|TRBV11-2
CASSPGGPVNTGELFF
TGTGCCAGCAGCCCGGGGGGCCCGGTGAACACCGGGGAGCTGTTTTTT
>-|TRBJ2-5|-|TRBV18
CASSPGPSETQYF
TGTGCCAGCTCACCGGGACCTTCCGAGACCCAGTACTTC
>-|TRBJ2-6|few|TRBV7-8
CASSSQGRGANVLTF
TGTGCCAGCAGCTCCCAGGGGCGCGGGGCCAACGTCCTGACTTTC
>TRBD1|TRBJ2-5|-|TRBV7-8
CASSLVLGQGQETQYF
TGTGCCAGCAGCTTAGTACTGGGACAGGGACAAGAGACCCAGTACTTC
>-|TRBJ2-7|-|TRBV2
CASSEKGPYEQYF
TGTGCCAGCAGTGAAAAAGGACCCTACGAGCAGTACTTC
>TRBD2|TRBJ2-5|few|TRBV15
CATSRGGSSGGALETQYF
TGTGCCACCAGCAGAGGGGGCTCTAGCGGGGGGGCCCTTGAGACCCAGTACTTC
>TRBD2|TRBJ2-3|-|TRBV29-1
CSVGGLAGGPLADTQYF
TGCAGCGTGGGAGGACTAGCGGGGGGGCCGTTGGCAGATACGCAGTATTTT
>TRBD2|TRBJ2-1|few|TRBV9
CASSVGVAGAYNEQFF
TGTGCCAGCAGCGTAGGGGTAGCGGGAGCTTACAATGAGCAGTTCTTC
>-|TRBJ2-3|-|TRBV29-1
CSVVYPRDLSTDTQYF
TGCAGCGTTGTCTACCCTCGGGACTTAAGCACAGATACGCAGTATTTT
>-|TRBJ2-1|few|TRBV18
CASSPMAGKGDEQFF
TGTGCCAGCTCACCAATGGCGGGAAAAGGGGATGAGCAGTTCTTC
>-|TRBJ2-1|few|TRBV24-1
CATSKAGRKDTYNEQFF
TGTGCCACCAGTAAGGCGGGAAGGAAGGATACCTACAATGAGCAGTTCTTC
>-|TRBJ2-5|-|TRBV29-1
CSVEEFGEETQYF
TGCAGCGTTGAAGAATTCGGTGAGGAGACCCAGTACTTC
>TRBD1|TRBJ2-7|few|TRBV11-2
CASSSRRTGSISYEQYF
TGTGCCAGCAGCTCCCGTCGGACAGGGTCCATCTCCTACGAGCAGTACTTC
>-|TRBJ2-7|few|TRBV3-1
CASSAGSLEQYF
TGTGCCAGCAGCGCGGGTTCTCTCGAGCAGTACTTC
>TRBD1|TRBJ2-7|-|TRBV2
CASTRDRGTYEQYF
TGTGCCAGCACTCGGGACAGGGGGACCTACGAGCAGTACTTC
>TRBD2|TRBJ2-5|few|TRBV11-2
CASSLVEGLLVAGGLRTQYF
TGTGCCAGCAGCTTAGTTGAGGGGCTCTTAGTAGCGGGAGGGCTCAGGACCCAGTACTTC
>TRBD1|TRBJ1-2|many|TRBV7-9
CASSLATGTGGYTF
TGTGCCAGCAGCTTAGCCACAGGGACAGGAGGCTACACCTTC
>TRBD2|TRBJ2-5|few|TRBV27
CASRPGTTQETQYF
TGTGCCAGCAGACCCGGGACTACCCAAGAGACCCAGTACTTC
>TRBD2|TRBJ2-1|-|TRBV5-6
CASRSTSGRSNEQFF
TGTGCCAGCAGGTCGACTAGCGGGAGATCAAATGAGCAGTTCTTC
>-|TRBJ2-5|few|TRBV20-1
CSASADGRGETQYF
TGCAGTGCTAGTGCCGACGGTAGGGGGGAGACCCAGTACTTC
>-|TRBJ2-5|-|TRBV20-1
CSARGARAVQETQYF
TGCAGTGCTAGGGGGGCGAGAGCAGTCCAAGAGACCCAGTACTTC
>-|TRBJ1-1|many|TRBV4-1
CASSPGWGRTEAFF
TGCGCCAGCAGCCCCGGTTGGGGTCGGACTGAAGCTTTCTTT
>TRBD2|TRBJ2-2|-|TRBV12-3/TRBV12-4
CASTLSGRNTGELFF
TGTGCCAGCACCCTAAGCGGGAGGAACACCGGGGAGCTGTTTTTT
>TRBD2|TRBJ2-7|-|TRBV10-3
CAISESTSGRLTYEQYF
TGTGCCATCAGTGAGTCGACTAGCGGGAGGCTCACCTACGAGCAGTACTTC
>TRBD1|TRBJ2-5|-|TRBV20-1
CSARVGTGWYQETQYF
TGCAGTGCTAGAGTTGGGACAGGGTGGTACCAAGAGACCCAGTACTTC
>-|TRBJ2-2|few|TRBV5-5
CASSLQGSNTGELFF
TGTGCCAGCAGCTTGCAGGGCTCGAACACCGGGGAGCTGTTTTTT
>-|TRBJ2-7|few|TRBV11-1
CASSPPRGKTYEQYF
TGTGCCAGCAGCCCCCCGAGGGGGAAGACCTACGAGCAGTACTTC
>TRBD2|TRBJ2-5|-|TRBV20-1
CSARVREGGTQYF
TGCAGTGCTAGAGTGCGGGAGGGAGGGACCCAGTACTTC
>-|TRBJ2-5|-|TRBV20-1
CSARDGIAQETQYF
TGCAGTGCTAGAGATGGGATAGCCCAAGAGACCCAGTACTTC
>-|TRBJ1-2|few|TRBV25-1
CASSNRNYGYTF
TGTGCCAGCAGTAATAGGAACTATGGCTACACCTTC
>-|TRBJ1-4|-|TRBV7-9
CASSVLWGANEKLFF
TGTGCCAGCAGCGTCCTTTGGGGTGCTAATGAAAAACTGTTTTTT
>-|TRBJ1-2|-|TRBV6-5
CASSYVGGNYGYTF
TGTGCCAGCAGTTACGTCGGGGGGAACTATGGCTACACCTTC
>TRBD2|TRBJ2-2|few|TRBV12-3/TRBV12-4
CASRLTRTSGTGELFF
TGTGCCAGCAGACTCACCAGGACTAGCGGGACCGGGGAGCTGTTTTTT
>-|TRBJ2-3|few|TRBV6-2/TRBV6-3
CASSLVSVDYTDTQYF
TGTGCCAGCAGTTTGGTTTCAGTCGATTACACAGATACGCAGTATTTT
>TRBD2|TRBJ2-1|-|TRBV7-2
CASSLFGTSSYNEQFF
TGTGCCAGCAGCTTATTCGGGACTAGCTCCTACAATGAGCAGTTCTTC
>TRBD2|TRBJ2-7|few|TRBV4-3
CATRSTGTSGYEQYF
TGCGCCACCCGTTCGACCGGGACTAGCGGCTACGAGCAGTACTTC
>TRBD2|TRBJ2-1|-|TRBV12-3/TRBV12-4
CASSLSQRETNEQFF
TGTGCCAGCAGTTTGAGTCAGCGGGAGACGAATGAGCAGTTCTTC
>-|TRBJ2-5|-|TRBV10-3
CAISEPQGTFQETQYF
TGTGCCATCAGTGAACCCCAAGGGACTTTTCAAGAGACCCAGTACTTC
>-|TRBJ2-3|few|TRBV5-4
CASSSAKLTSTDTQYF
TGTGCCAGCAGCTCGGCGAAGCTAACTAGCACAGATACGCAGTATTTT
>TRBD2|TRBJ2-3|-|TRBV5-1
CASSFLLAGLGDTQYF
TGCGCCAGCAGCTTCCTACTAGCGGGGTTGGGAGATACGCAGTATTTT
>-|TRBJ1-2|-|TRBV12-3/TRBV12-4
CASTGQSHCYTF
TGTGCCAGTACGGGGCAGTCTCACTGCTACACCTTC
>-|TRBJ2-5|-|TRBV7-2
CASSPGPHETQYF
TGTGCCAGCAGCCCGGGGCCCCACGAGACCCAGTACTTC
>-|TRBJ2-1|-|TRBV20-1
CSAARYEQFF
TGCAGTGCTGCTAGATATGAGCAGTTCTTC
>-|TRBJ2-3|-|TRBV5-5
CASSLRWSPTDTQYF
TGTGCCAGCAGCTTGAGGTGGTCCCCCACAGATACGCAGTATTTT
>-|TRBJ1-2|-|TRBV18
CASSPKGGFGYTF
TGTGCCAGCTCACCAAAGGGGGGCTTCGGCTACACCTTC
>-|TRBJ2-7|-|TRBV7-6
CASSRDPAGFEQYF
TGTGCCAGCAGCCGGGACCCGGCAGGGTTCGAGCAGTACTTC
>-|TRBJ2-1|few|TRBV12-3/TRBV12-4
CASSGGFYNEQFF
TGTGCCAGCAGTGGAGGCTTCTACAATGAGCAGTTCTTC
>-|TRBJ2-1|-|TRBV7-2
CASSIHGTPDNEQFF
TGTGCCAGCAGCATACACGGGACACCCGACAATGAGCAGTTCTTC
>TRBD2|TRBJ2-1|-|TRBV9
CASSPPGGPGEQFF
TGTGCCAGCAGCCCCCCGGGGGGGCCGGGTGAGCAGTTCTTC
>-|TRBJ2-1|-|TRBV14
CASSQALEEQFF
TGTGCCAGCAGCCAAGCCCTAGAGGAGCAGTTCTTC
>-|TRBJ2-3|-|TRBV12-3/TRBV12-4
CASSGQEWGTDTQYF
TGTGCCAGCAGTGGCCAGGAGTGGGGCACAGATACGCAGTATTTT